The present entry profiles one TCR beta chain with its context. Using its own MiXCR run on the 5' RACE reads, TCRdb lists one record per CDR3 protein. This table holds 250,000 to 400,000 distinct CDR3 sequences, around 15% found once. This CDR3 is 14 amino acids long. CDR1 is SGDLS, CDR2 YYNGEE, per germline. The germline V and J ends were trimmed by 5 bases and 2 bases, with 13 bases remaining between them. The data are from a study of T-cell memory formation after mild COVID-19. The receptor was derived from a man younger than 35 who had mild COVID-19 (a few samples of this study predate the infection). Cell type and time point are not known. Sample: PBMCs or a T cell subset sorted from them (not recorded which). J is TRBJ1-2 and V is TRBV9, with D possibly being TRBD1 (5 bases). The CDR3 spells CASSHGTDNYGYTF. In DNA form, the CDR3 reads TGTGCCAGCAGTCACGGGACCGACAACTATGGCTACACCTTC.